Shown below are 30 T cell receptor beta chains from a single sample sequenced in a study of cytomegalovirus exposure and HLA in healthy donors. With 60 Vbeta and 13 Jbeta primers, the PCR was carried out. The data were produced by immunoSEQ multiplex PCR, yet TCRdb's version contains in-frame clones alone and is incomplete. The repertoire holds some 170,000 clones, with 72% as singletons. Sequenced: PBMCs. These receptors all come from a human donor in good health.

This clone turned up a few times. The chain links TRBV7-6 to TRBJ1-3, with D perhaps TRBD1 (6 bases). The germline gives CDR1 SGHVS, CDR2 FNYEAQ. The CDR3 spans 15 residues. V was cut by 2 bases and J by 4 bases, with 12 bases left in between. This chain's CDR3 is CASSLQAGAGNTIYF. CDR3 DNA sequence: TGTGCCAGCAGCTTACAGGCAGGGGCCGGAAACACCATATATTTT.

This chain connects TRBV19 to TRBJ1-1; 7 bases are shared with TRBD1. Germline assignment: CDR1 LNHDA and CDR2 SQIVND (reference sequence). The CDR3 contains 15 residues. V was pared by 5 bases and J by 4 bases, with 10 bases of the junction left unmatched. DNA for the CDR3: TGTGCCAGTAGTCTCCGACAGGGTGGGGTCACTGAAGCTTTCTTT. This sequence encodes CASSLRQGGVTEAFF.

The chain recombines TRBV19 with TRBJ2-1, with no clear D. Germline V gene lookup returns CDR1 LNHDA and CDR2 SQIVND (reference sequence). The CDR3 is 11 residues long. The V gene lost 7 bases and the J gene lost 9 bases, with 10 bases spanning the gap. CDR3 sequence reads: CASNSKSEQFF. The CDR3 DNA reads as TGTGCCAGTAACTCGAAAAGTGAGCAGTTCTTC.

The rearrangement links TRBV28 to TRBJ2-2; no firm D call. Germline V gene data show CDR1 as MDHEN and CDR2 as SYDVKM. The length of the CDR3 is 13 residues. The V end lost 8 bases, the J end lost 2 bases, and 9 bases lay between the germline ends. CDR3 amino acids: CASYRYNTGELFF. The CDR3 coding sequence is TGTGCCAGCTACCGCTATAACACCGGGGAGCTGTTTTTT.

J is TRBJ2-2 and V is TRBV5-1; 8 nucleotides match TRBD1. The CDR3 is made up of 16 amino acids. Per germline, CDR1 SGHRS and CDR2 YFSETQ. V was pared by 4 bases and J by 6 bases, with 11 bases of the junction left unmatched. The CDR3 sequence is CASSPRPGGSAGELFF. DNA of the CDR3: TGCGCCAGCAGCCCCCGGCCAGGGGGCTCCGCCGGGGAGCTGTTTTTT.

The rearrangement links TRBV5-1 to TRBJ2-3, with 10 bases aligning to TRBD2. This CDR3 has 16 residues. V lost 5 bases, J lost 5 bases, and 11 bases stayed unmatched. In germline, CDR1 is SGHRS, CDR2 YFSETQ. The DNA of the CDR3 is TGCGCCAGCAGGGAGGGGACTAGCGCCTCGTTAGATACGCAGTATTTT. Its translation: CASREGTSASLDTQYF.

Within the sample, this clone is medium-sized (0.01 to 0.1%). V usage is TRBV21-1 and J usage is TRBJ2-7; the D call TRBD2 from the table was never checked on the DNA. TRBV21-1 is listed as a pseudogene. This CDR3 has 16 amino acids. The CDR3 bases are TGTGCCAGAAGGGCGGGAACCAGGTATTTCTCCTACGAGCAGTACTTC. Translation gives CARRAGTRYFSYEQYF.

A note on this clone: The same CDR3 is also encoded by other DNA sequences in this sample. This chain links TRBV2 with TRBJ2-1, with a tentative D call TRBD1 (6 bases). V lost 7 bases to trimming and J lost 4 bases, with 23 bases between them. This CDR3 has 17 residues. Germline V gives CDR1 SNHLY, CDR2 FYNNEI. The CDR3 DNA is TGTGCCAGCACACTAGACGGACAGCGGACGGGTTACAATGAGCAGTTCTTC. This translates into CASTLDGQRTGYNEQFF.

This CDR3 reads CASSVTGNQPQHF. The CDR3 DNA sequence: TGTGCCAGTAGTGTGACAGGGAATCAGCCCCAGCATTTT. The chain recombines TRBV19 with TRBJ1-5; 7 nucleotides agree with TRBD1. The CDR3 is made up of 13 amino acids. Germline CDR1 and CDR2: LNHDA and SQIVND (reference sequence). Germline trimming cut 5 bases from V and 4 bases from J; bases unmatched to any gene: 2.

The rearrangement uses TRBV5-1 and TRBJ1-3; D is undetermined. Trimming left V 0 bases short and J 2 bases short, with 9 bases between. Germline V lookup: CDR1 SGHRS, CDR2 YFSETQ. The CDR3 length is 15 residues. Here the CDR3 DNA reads TGCGCCAGCAGCTTGGGGGCCGGGACTGGAAACACCATATATTTT. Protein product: CASSLGAGTGNTIYF.

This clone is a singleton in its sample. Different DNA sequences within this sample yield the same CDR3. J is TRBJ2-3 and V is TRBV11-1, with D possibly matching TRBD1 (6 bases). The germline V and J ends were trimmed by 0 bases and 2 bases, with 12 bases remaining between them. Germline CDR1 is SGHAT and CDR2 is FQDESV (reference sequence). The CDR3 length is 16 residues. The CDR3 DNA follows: TGTGCCAGCAGCTTAGCTGGACAGCCATACACAGATACGCAGTATTTT. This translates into CASSLAGQPYTDTQYF.

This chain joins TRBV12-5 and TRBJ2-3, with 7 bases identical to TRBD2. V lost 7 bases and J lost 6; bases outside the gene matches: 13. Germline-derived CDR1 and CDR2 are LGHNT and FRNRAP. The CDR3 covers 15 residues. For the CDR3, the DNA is TGTGCTAGTGTTCCCTTTGGACTAGGAGGGGATACGCAGTATTTT. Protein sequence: CASVPFGLGGDTQYF.

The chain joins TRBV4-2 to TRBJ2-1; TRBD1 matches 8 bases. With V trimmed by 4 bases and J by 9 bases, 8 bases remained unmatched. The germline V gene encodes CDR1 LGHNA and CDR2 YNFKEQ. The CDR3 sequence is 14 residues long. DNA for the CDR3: TGTGCCAGCAGCCTCGACAGGGGACGTGGTGAGCAGTTCTTC. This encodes CASSLDRGRGEQFF.

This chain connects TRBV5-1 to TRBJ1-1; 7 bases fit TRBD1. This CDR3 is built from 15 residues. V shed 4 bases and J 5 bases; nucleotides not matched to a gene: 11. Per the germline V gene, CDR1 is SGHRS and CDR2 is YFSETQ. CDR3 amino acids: CASSLPTDRVTEAFF. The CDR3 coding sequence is TGCGCCAGCAGCCTACCCACCGACAGGGTGACTGAAGCTTTCTTT. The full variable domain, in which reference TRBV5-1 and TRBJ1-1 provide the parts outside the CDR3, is KAGVTQTPRYLIKTRGQQVTLSCSPISGHRSVSWYQQTPGQGLQFLFEYFSETQRNKGNFPGRFSGRQFSNSRSEMNVSTLELGDSALYLCASSLPTDRVTEAFFGQGTRLTVV.

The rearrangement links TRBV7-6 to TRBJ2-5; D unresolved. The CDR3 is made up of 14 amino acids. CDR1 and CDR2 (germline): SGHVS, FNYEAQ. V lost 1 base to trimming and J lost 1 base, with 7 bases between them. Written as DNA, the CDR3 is TGTGCCAGCAGCTTAGACTCCGGCCAAGAGACCCAGTACTTC. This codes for CASSLDSGQETQYF. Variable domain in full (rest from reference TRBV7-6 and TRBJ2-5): GAGVSQSPRYKVTKRGQDVALRCDPISGHVSLYWYRQALGQGPEFLTYFNYEAQQDKSGLPNDRFSAERPEGSISTLTIQRTEQRDSAMYRCASSLDSGQETQYFGPGTRLLVL.

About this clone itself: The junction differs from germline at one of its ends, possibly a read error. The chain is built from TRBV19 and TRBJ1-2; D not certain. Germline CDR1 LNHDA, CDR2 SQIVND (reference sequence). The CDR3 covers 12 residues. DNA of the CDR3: TGTGCCAGTAGTATAGCCCTAGCGGACCCCGCCTTC. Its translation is CASSIALADPAF.

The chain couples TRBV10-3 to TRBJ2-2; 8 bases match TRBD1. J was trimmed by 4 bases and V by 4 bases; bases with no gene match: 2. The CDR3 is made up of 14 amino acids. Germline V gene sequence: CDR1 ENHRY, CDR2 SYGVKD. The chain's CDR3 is CAISATGVTGELFF. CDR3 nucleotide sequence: TGTGCCATCAGTGCGACAGGGGTCACCGGGGAGCTGTTTTTT.

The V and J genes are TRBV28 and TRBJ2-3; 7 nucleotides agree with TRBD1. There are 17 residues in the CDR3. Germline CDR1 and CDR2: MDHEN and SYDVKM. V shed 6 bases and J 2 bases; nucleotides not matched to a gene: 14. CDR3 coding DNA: TGTGCCAGCAGCCCGGAAGACCTGACAGGGCCCACAGATACGCAGTATTTT. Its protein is CASSPEDLTGPTDTQYF.

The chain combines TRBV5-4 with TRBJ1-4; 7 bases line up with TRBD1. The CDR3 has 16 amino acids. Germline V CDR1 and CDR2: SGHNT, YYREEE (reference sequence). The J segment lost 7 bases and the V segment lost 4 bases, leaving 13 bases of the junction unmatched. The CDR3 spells CASSLRQGRFGEKLFF. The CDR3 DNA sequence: TGTGCCAGCAGCCTCCGACAGGGACGATTTGGTGAAAAACTGTTTTTT. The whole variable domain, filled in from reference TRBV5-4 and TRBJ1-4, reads ETGVTQSPTHLIKTRGQQVTLRCSSQSGHNTVSWYQQALGQGPQFIFQYYREEENGRGNFPPRFSGLQFPNYSSELNVNALELDDSALYLCASSLRQGRFGEKLFFGSGTQLSVL.

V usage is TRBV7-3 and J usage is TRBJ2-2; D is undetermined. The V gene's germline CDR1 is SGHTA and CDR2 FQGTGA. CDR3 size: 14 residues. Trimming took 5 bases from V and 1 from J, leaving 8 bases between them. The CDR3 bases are TGTGCCAGCAGCCCCTCCGGGAACACCGGGGAGCTGTTTTTT. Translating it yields CASSPSGNTGELFF.

This CDR3 reads CASSLTRDRALNEQFF. As DNA, the CDR3 is TGTGCCAGCAGCCTCACCCGGGACAGGGCATTAAATGAGCAGTTCTTC. The chain joins TRBV7-2 to TRBJ2-1, with 9 bases matching TRBD1. The CDR3 is 16 amino acids. CDR1 and CDR2 from the germline V gene are SGHTA and FQGNSA. With 5 bases clipped from V and 7 bases from J, the junction kept 12 bases outside the gene matches.

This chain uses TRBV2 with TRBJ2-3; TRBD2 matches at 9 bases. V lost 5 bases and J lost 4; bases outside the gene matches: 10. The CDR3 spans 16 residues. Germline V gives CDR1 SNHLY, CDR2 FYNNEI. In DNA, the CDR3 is TGTGCCAGCAGTCTCGGGGGCGCGGGGGGGCCAGATACGCAGTATTTT. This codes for CASSLGGAGGPDTQYF.

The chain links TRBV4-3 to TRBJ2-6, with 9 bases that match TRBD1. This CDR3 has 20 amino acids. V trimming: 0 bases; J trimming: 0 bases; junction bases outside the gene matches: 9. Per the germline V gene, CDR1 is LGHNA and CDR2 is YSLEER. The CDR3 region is CASSQDNPGQGFSGANVLTF. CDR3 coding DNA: TGCGCCAGCAGCCAAGATAATCCCGGACAGGGGTTCTCTGGGGCCAACGTCCTGACTTTC.

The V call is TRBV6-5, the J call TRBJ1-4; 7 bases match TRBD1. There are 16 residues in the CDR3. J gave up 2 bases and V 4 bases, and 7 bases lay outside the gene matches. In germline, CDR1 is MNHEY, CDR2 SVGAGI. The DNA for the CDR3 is TGTGCCAGCAGTTCGAACCTCAGGGGGACTAATGAAAAACTGTTTTTT. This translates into CASSSNLRGTNEKLFF.

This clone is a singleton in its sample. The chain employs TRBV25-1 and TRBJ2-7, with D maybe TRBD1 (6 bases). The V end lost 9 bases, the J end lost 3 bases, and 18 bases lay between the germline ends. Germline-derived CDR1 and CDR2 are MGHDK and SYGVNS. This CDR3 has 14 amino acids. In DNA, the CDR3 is TGTGCCAGTCTAAATAACAGGGTTTTCTACGAGCAGTACTTC. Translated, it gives CASLNNRVFYEQYF.

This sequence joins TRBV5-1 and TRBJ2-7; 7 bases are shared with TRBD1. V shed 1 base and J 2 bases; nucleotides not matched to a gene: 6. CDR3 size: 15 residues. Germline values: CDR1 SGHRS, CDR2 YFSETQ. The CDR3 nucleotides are TGCGCCAGCAGCTTGCAGAGACAGGGAACCTACGAGCAGTACTTC. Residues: CASSLQRQGTYEQYF.

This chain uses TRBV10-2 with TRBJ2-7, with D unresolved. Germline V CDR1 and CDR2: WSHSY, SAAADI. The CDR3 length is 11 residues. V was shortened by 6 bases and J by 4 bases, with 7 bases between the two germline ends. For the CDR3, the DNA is TGCGCCAGCAGCAGTGCATACGAGCAGTACTTC. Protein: CASSSAYEQYF.

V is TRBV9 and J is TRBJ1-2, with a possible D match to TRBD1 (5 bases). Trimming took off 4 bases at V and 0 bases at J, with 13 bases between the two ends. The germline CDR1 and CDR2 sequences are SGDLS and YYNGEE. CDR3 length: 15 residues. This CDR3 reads CASSPAGLANYGYTF. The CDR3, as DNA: TGTGCCAGCAGCCCCGCGGGGCTAGCTAACTATGGCTACACCTTC.

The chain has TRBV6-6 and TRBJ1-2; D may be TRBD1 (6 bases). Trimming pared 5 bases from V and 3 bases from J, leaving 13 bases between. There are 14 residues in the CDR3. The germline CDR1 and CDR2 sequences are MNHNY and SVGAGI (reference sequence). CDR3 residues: CASSPDRFYYGYTF. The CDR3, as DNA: TGTGCCAGCAGTCCGGACAGATTTTACTATGGCTACACCTTC.

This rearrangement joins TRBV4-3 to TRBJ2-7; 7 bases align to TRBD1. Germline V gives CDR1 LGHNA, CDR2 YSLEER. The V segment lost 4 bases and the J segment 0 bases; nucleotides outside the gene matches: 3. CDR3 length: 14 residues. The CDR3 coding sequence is TGCGCCAGCAGCCGAGGGACAGACTCCTACGAGCAGTACTTC. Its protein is CASSRGTDSYEQYF.